This TCR beta chain was retrieved from a study of T-cell reconstitution after alpha-beta-depleted transplantation in children. Worth noting for this clonotype: Its specificity is unknown.

The study's findings and limits: Where alpha-beta T cells came from about two months after transplant was reportedly several hundred expanded graft clones.

CDR1 and CDR2 from the germline V gene are LGHNA and YNFKEQ. The CDR3 spans 19 residues. The V segment lost 4 bases and the J segment 5 bases; nucleotides outside the gene matches: 14. A library of TCRbeta sequences, prepared with unique molecular identifiers, was generated. A single record per CDR3 protein comes from TCRdb applying MiXCR to the PCR reads. Among hundreds of thousands of distinct CDR3 sequences listed, around 15% were seen once. The TCR sequence derives from a male patient younger than 18 who had a stem cell transplant for acute lymphoblastic leukemia, so the T cells may come from the graft donor. The chain has TRBV4-2 and TRBJ2-5; 15 nucleotides agree with TRBD2. Source: PBMCs, mostly from graft donor cells, taken 360 days after TCRalphabeta/CD19-depleted stem cell transplant. The DNA of the CDR3 is TGTGCCAGCAGCCCTCAAGTCGGACTAGCGGGAGGGCTGGATGAGACCCAGTACTTC. Protein product: CASSPQVGLAGGLDETQYF.